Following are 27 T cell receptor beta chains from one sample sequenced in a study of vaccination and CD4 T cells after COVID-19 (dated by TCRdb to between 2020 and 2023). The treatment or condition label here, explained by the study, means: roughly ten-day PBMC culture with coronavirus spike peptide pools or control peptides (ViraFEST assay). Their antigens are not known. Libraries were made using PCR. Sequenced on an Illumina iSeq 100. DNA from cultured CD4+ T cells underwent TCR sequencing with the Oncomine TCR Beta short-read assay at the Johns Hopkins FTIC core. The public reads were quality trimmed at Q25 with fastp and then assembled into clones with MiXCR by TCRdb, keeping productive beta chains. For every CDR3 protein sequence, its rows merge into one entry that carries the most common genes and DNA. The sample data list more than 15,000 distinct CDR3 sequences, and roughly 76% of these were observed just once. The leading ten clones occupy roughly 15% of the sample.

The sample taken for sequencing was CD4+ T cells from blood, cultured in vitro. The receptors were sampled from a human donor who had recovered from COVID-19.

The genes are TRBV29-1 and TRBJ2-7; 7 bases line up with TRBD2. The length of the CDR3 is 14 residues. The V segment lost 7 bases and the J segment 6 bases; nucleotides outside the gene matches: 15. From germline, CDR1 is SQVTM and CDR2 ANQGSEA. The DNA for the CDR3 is TGCAGCGACGCCCCAGCGGGACCCTCCGGCGAGCAGTACTTC. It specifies CSDAPAGPSGEQYF.

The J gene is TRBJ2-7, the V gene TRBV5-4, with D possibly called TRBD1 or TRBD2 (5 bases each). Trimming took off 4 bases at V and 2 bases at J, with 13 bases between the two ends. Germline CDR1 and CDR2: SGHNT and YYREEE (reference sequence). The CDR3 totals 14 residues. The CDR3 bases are TGTGCCAGCAGCACCGGGGACCGAACCTACGAGCAGTACTTC. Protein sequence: CASSTGDRTYEQYF.

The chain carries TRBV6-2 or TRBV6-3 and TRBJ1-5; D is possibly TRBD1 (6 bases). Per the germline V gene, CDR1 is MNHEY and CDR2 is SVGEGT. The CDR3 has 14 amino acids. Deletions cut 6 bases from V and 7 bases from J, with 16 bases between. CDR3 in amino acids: CASRPTGISQPQHF. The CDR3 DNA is TGTGCCAGCAGACCAACAGGGATCAGCCAGCCCCAGCATTTT.

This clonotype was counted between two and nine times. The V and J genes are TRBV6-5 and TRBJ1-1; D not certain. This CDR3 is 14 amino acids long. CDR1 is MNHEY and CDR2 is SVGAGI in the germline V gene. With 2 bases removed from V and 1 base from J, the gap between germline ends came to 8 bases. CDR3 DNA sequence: TGTGCCAGCAGTTACGGGCAGCCGAACACTGAAGCTTTCTTT. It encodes CASSYGQPNTEAFF.

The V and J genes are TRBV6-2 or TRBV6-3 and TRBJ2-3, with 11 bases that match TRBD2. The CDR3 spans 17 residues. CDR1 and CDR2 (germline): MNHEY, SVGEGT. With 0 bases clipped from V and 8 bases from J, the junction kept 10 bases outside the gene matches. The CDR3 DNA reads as TGTGCCAGCAGTTACTCGCTACTAGCGGGAGTCGGAGGTACGCAGTATTTT. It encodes CASSYSLLAGVGGTQYF.

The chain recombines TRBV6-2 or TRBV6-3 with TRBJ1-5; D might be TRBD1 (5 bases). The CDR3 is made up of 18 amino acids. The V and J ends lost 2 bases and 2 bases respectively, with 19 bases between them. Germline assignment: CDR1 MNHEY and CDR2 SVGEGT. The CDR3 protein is CASSYPRGSHWGNQPQHF. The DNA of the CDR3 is TGTGCCAGCAGTTACCCGCGGGGCAGCCATTGGGGCAATCAGCCCCAGCATTTT.

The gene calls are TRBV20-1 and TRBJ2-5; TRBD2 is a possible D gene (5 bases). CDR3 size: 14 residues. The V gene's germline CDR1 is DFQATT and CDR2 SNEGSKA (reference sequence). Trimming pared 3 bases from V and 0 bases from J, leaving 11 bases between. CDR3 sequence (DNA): TGCAGTGCTAGCCGACCGGGGAACCAAGAGACCCAGTACTTC. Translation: CSASRPGNQETQYF.

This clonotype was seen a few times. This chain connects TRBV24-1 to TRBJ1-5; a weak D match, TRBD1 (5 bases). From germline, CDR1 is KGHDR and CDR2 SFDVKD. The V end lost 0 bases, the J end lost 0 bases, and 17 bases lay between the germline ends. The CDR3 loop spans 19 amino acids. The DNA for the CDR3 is TGTGCCACCAGTGATTTGCGCGGGGATGGGGACCATAGCAATCAGCCCCAGCATTTT. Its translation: CATSDLRGDGDHSNQPQHF.

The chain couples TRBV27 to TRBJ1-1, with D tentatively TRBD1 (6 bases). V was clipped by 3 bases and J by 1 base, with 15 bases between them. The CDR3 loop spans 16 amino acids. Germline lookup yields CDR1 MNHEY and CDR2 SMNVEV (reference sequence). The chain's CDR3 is CASSLGRGAKNTEAFF. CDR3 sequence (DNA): TGTGCCAGCAGTTTGGGACGGGGGGCCAAGAACACTGAAGCTTTCTTT.

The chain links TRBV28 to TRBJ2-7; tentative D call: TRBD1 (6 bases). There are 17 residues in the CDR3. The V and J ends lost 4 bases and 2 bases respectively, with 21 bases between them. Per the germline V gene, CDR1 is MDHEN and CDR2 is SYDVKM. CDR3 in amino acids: CASSSPGHWDVPYEQYF. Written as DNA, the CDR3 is TGTGCCAGCAGTTCTCCGGGACATTGGGACGTTCCCTACGAGCAGTACTTC.

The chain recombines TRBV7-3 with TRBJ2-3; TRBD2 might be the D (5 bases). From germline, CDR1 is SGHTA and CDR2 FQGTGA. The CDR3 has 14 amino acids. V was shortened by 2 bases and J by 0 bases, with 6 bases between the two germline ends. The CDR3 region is CASSLGLSTDTQYF. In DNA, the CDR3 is TGTGCCAGCAGCTTAGGACTGAGCACAGATACGCAGTATTTT.

CDR3 region: CATGLQGTGHTF. The DNA for the CDR3 is TGTGCCACTGGGCTACAAGGTACGGGCCACACCTTC. This rearrangement joins TRBV19 to TRBJ1-2; D is ambiguous. CDR3 length: 12 residues. In germline, CDR1 is LNHDA, CDR2 SQIVND (reference sequence). With 10 bases removed from V and 12 bases from J, the gap between germline ends came to 21 bases.

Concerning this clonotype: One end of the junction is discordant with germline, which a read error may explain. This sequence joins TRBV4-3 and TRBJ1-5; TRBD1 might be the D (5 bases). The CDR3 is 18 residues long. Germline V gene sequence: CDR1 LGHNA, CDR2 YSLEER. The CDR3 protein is CASSQAPVGTDSNQPQHF. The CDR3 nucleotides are TGCGCCAGCAGCCAAGCCCCCGTTGGGACGGATAGCAATCAGCCCCAGCATTTC.

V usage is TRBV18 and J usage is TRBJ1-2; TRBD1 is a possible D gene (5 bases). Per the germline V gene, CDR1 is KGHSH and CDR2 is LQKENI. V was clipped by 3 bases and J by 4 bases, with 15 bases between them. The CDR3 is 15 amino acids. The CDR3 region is CASSPTGRGGYGYTF. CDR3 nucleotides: TGTGCCAGCTCACCTACAGGTCGAGGCGGCTATGGCTACACCTTC. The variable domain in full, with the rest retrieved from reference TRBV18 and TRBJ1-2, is NAGVMQNPRHLVRRRGQEARLRCSPMKGHSHVYWYRQLPEEGLKFMVYLQKENIIDESGMPKERFSAEFPKEGPSILRIQQVVRGDSAAYFCASSPTGRGGYGYTFGSGTRLTVV.

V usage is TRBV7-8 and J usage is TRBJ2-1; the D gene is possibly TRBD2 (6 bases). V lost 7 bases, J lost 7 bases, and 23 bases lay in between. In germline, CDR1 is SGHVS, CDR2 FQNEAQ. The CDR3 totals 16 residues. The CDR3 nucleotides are TGTGCCAGCACCTTCCGAAGACGGGACTCCGGAAATGAGCAGTTCTTC. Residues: CASTFRRRDSGNEQFF.

The CDR3 is CASSQGGINYGYTF. The CDR3 DNA reads as TGTGCCAGCAGCCAAGGAGGAATTAACTATGGCTACACCTTC. The rearrangement uses TRBV4-2 and TRBJ1-2; D is uncertain. The germline CDR1 and CDR2 sequences are LGHNA and YNFKEQ. V shed 1 base and J shed 1 base, with 7 bases lying between them. The CDR3 loop spans 14 amino acids.

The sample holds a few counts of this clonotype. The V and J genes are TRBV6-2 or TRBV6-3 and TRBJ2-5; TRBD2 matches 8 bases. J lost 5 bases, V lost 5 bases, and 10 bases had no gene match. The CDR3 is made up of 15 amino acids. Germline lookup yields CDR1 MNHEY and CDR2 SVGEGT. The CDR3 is CASSLSGTGRETQYF. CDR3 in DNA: TGTGCCAGCAGTCTTAGCGGGACGGGGCGGGAGACCCAGTACTTC.

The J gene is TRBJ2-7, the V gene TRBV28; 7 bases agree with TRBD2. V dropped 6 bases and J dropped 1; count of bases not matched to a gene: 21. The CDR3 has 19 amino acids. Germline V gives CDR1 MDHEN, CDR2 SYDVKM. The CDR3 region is CASSISGFRPTPLSYEQYF. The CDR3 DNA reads TGTGCCAGCAGCATTAGCGGGTTTAGACCCACTCCCCTATCCTACGAGCAGTACTTC. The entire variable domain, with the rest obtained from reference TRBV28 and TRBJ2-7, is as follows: DVKVTQSSRYLVKRTGEKVFLECVQDMDHENMFWYRQDPGLGLRLIYFSYDVKMKEKGDIPEGYSVSREKKERFSLILESASTNQTSMYLCASSISGFRPTPLSYEQYFGPGTRLTVT.

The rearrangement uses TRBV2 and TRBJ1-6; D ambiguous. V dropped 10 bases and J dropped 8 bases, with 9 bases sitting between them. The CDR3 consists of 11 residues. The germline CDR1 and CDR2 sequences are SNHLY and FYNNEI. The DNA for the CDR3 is TGTGCCACGTCGAGGGATTCACCCCTCCACTTT. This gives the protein CATSRDSPLHF.

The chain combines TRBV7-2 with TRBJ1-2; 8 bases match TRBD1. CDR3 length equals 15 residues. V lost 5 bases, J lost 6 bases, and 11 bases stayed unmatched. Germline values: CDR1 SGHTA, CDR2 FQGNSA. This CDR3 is CASSTYNRDRHGYTF. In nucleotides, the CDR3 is TGTGCCAGCAGCACCTATAACCGGGACAGGCATGGCTACACCTTC.

CDR3 bases: TGTGCCAGCAGTTTCCCCAACTACAATCAGCCCCAGCATTTT. Amino acids: CASSFPNYNQPQHF. The genes are TRBV28 and TRBJ1-5; D not resolved. This CDR3 comprises 14 residues. Deletions cut 3 bases from V and 3 bases from J, with 9 bases between. Germline V gene sequence: CDR1 MDHEN, CDR2 SYDVKM.

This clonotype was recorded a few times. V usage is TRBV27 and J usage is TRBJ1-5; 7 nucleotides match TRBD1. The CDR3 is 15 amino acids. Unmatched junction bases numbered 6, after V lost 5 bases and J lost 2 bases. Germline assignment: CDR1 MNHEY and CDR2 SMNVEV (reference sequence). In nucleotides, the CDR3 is TGTGCCAGCAGTCCTTTCGGACAGGGCAATCAGCCCCAGCATTTT. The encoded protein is CASSPFGQGNQPQHF.

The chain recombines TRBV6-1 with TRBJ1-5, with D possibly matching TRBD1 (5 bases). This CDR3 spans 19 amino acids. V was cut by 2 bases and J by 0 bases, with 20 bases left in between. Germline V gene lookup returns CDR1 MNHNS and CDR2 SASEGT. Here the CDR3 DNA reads TGTGCCAGCAGTGAAAGTTGGCCAGGGAGAGAGTATAGCAATCAGCCCCAGCATTTT. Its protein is CASSESWPGREYSNQPQHF.

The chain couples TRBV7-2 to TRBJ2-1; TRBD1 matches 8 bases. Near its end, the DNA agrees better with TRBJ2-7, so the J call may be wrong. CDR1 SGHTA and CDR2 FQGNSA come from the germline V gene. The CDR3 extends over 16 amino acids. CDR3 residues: CASSLRPGGVSLEQYF. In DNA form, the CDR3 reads TGTGCCAGCAGCTTACGGCCAGGGGGCGTTAGTCTCGAGCAGTACTTC.

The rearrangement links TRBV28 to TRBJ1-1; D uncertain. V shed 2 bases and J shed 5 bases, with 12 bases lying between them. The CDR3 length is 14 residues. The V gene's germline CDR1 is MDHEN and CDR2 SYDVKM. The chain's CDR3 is CASSLDPTGTEAFF. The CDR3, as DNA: TGTGCCAGCAGTTTAGATCCGACGGGGACTGAAGCTTTCTTT.

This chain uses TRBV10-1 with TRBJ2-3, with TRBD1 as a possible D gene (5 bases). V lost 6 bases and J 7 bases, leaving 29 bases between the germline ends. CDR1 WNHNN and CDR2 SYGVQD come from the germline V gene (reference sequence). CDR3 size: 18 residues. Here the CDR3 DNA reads TGCGCCAGCAGCCCAGACGATCCGGAGCCCAAGGACATTCATACGCAGTATTTT. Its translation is CASSPDDPEPKDIHTQYF.

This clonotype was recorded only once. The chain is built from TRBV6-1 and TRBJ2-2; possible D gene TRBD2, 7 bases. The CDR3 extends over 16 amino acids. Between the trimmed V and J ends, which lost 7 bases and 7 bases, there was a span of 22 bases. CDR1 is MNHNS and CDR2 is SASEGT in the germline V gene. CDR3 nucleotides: TGTGCCAGCAACACCGTAGGGCGGGGGCTGGGCGGGGAGCTGTTTTTT. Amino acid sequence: CASNTVGRGLGGELFF.